These 20 T cell receptor beta chains share one sample of origin, sequenced in a study of vaccination and CD4 T cells after COVID-19. Sequenced with the Oncomine TCR Beta short-read assay was DNA taken from cultured CD4+ T cells. TCRdb used MiXCR to reprocess the PCR reads, holding one entry per CDR3 protein. The sample lists approximately 17,000 distinct CDR3 sequences, around 53% seen once, with approximately 11% in the top ten. The treatment denotes: approximately 9-day PBMC culture with coronavirus spike peptide pools or control peptides (ViraFEST assay). Antigens for these TCRs are unknown. Sequencing input: CD4+ T cells from blood, cultured in vitro. The receptors stem from a human donor who had recovered from COVID-19.

The chain links TRBV20-1 to TRBJ2-3, with TRBD2 identical over 9 bases. This CDR3 is 15 amino acids long. Per the germline V gene, CDR1 is DFQATT and CDR2 is SNEGSKA (reference sequence). Trimming cost V 5 bases and J 2 bases; bases outside gene matches: 8. Here the CDR3 DNA reads TGCAGTGCTGTGCGGATAGCGGGAGACACAGATACGCAGTATTTT. It codes for CSAVRIAGDTDTQYF.

J is TRBJ1-6 and V is TRBV30; D call uncertain. The CDR3 length is 13 residues. V gave up 2 bases and J gave up 7 bases, with 9 bases separating them. Germline V gene lookup returns CDR1 GTSNPN and CDR2 SVGIG (reference sequence). The CDR3: CAWSFRENSPLHF. The CDR3 DNA reads as TGTGCCTGGAGTTTCCGCGAGAATTCACCCCTCCACTTT.

There are a few counts of this clonotype. This chain joins TRBV28 and TRBJ1-1; 8 bases line up with TRBD1. The CDR3 runs to 12 residues. Germline trimming cut 10 bases from V and 4 bases from J; bases unmatched to any gene: 5. CDR1 and CDR2 from the germline V gene are MDHEN and SYDVKM. CDR3: CATLGTGTEAFF. CDR3 DNA sequence: TGTGCCACCCTGGGGACAGGCACTGAAGCTTTCTTT.

J is TRBJ2-1 and V is TRBV24-1; 9 bases map to TRBD1. The V segment lost 3 bases and the J segment 7 bases; nucleotides outside the gene matches: 12. Germline V gives CDR1 KGHDR, CDR2 SFDVKD. This CDR3 is 17 amino acids long. CDR3 region: CATSDTLGTGPGNEQFF. In nucleotides, the CDR3 is TGTGCCACCAGTGATACGCTAGGGACAGGGCCGGGGAATGAGCAGTTCTTC.

This clonotype was counted between two and nine times. The V call is TRBV6-1, the J call TRBJ1-1; 10 bases fit TRBD1. The V gene's germline CDR1 is MNHNS and CDR2 SASEGT. The V and J ends lost 6 bases and 0 bases, in that order; junction bases with no gene match: 10. The CDR3 extends over 17 amino acids. The CDR3 loop reads CASSLGQGGLMNTEAFF. The CDR3 nucleotides are TGTGCCAGCAGCCTTGGACAGGGGGGTCTCATGAACACTGAAGCTTTCTTT.

This clonotype was found a few times. V usage is TRBV2 and J usage is TRBJ2-5; D gene uncertain. CDR1 and CDR2 (germline): SNHLY, FYNNEI. Trimming cost V 6 bases and J 5 bases, with 19 bases left between them. The CDR3 totals 15 residues. In DNA form, the CDR3 reads TGTGCCAGCAGGCCTGACGGCGCATCCCGGGAGACCCAGTACTTC. The encoded protein is CASRPDGASRETQYF.

The genes are TRBV7-8 and TRBJ1-1; D remains ambiguous. Germline V gives CDR1 SGHVS, CDR2 FQNEAQ. The CDR3 covers 15 residues. Trimming shortened V by 0 bases and J by 11 bases, and 19 bases separated the two germline ends. CDR3 coding DNA: TGTGCCAGCAGCTTAGCAGGCGCTCTACTTACAGAGGCTTTCTTT. As protein: CASSLAGALLTEAFF.

This clonotype was seen only a few times. The V gene is TRBV6-4, the J gene TRBJ1-6; D may be TRBD1 (5 bases). The germline gives CDR1 MRHNA, CDR2 SNTAGT. The CDR3 has 13 amino acids. Trimming removed 6 bases from V and 14 bases from J, with 17 bases in between. The CDR3 protein is CASSVVKGTSLHF. CDR3 coding DNA: TGTGCCAGCAGCGTCGTGAAGGGGACCTCCCTCCACTTT.

The rearrangement links TRBV30 to TRBJ1-5; maybe TRBD1 (6 bases). The ends were cut back, 0 bases at V and 8 bases at J, with 11 bases in the middle. Germline assignment: CDR1 GTSNPN and CDR2 SVGIG (reference sequence). The CDR3 length is 13 residues. For the CDR3, the DNA is TGTGCCTGGAGTGTAAACAGGGAAGAGCCCCAGCATTTT. It encodes CAWSVNREEPQHF.

This clonotype came up a few times. The chain links TRBV6-1 to TRBJ1-2, with 8 bases identical to TRBD1. The CDR3 is 13 amino acids. CDR1 is MNHNS, CDR2 SASEGT, per germline. V shed 6 bases and J 3 bases; nucleotides not matched to a gene: 3. The CDR3 reads CASSQTGDYGYTF. DNA for the CDR3: TGTGCCAGCAGCCAGACAGGGGACTATGGCTACACCTTC.

This clonotype was picked up one time. The gene calls are TRBV28 and TRBJ2-7, with 10 bases matching TRBD1. The CDR3 extends over 13 amino acids. Trimming removed 6 bases from V and 7 bases from J; junction bases left unmatched: 6. The germline V gene encodes CDR1 MDHEN and CDR2 SYDVKM. CDR3 residues: CASRRQGAGEQYF. For the CDR3, the DNA is TGTGCCAGCAGGAGACAGGGGGCGGGGGAGCAGTACTTC.

The rearrangement links TRBV7-2 to TRBJ1-2, with D possibly matching TRBD1 (5 bases). Trimming cost V 5 bases and J 5 bases, with 18 bases left between them. Germline CDR1 is SGHTA and CDR2 is FQGNSA. CDR3 length: 15 amino acids. The CDR3 region is CASSPLQGGPYGYTF. The CDR3 nucleotides are TGTGCCAGCAGCCCCCTCCAGGGCGGGCCATATGGCTACACCTTC.

The chain combines TRBV11-2 with TRBJ2-3, with D possibly being TRBD1 or TRBD2 (5 bases each). The CDR3 spans 13 residues. V lost 8 bases and J 1 base, leaving 10 bases between the germline ends. Germline V gene sequence: CDR1 SGHAT, CDR2 FQNNGV. The CDR3 nucleotides read TGTGCCAGCGAGAGGGGAGGCACAGATACGCAGTATTTT. It yields the protein CASERGGTDTQYF.

The V and J genes are TRBV28 and TRBJ1-1, with 8 bases that match TRBD1. The V gene's germline CDR1 is MDHEN and CDR2 SYDVKM. The CDR3 is 17 amino acids. The junction had 13 bases not matched to a gene; V was cut back by 6 bases and J by 1 base. The CDR3 DNA reads TGTGCCAGCAGGGTCAGGGGGCGCCGGCTGGGGAACACTGAAGCTTTCTTT. This translates into CASRVRGRRLGNTEAFF.

The J gene is TRBJ2-3, the V gene TRBV24-1, with TRBD2 identical over 14 bases. The germline V gene has CDR1 KGHDR and CDR2 SFDVKD. The CDR3 has 14 amino acids. The trim removed 6 bases at V and 10 bases at J, leaving 5 bases unmatched. The CDR3 DNA is TGTGCCACCAGTCCGGGACTAGCGGGGGCCTCGCAGTATTTT. Translating it yields CATSPGLAGASQYF.

The chain links TRBV20-1 to TRBJ2-2; D possibly corresponds to TRBD2 (5 bases). This CDR3 is 14 amino acids long. V lost 6 bases and J lost 1, with 12 bases in between. Germline V CDR1 and CDR2: DFQATT, SNEGSKA (reference sequence). In nucleotides, the CDR3 is TGCAGTGCCCGGCGCCGGGGGAACACCGGGGAGCTGTTTTTT. It translates to CSARRRGNTGELFF.

The V and J genes are TRBV7-9 and TRBJ2-7; D remains unclear. Looked up from germline, CDR1 is SEHNR and CDR2 is FQNEAQ (reference sequence). Trimming pared 3 bases from V and 6 bases from J, leaving 15 bases between. The CDR3 is 14 amino acids. CDR3 in amino acids: CASSLGSLMGEQYF. Written as DNA, the CDR3 is TGTGCCAGCAGCTTGGGCTCTCTGATGGGCGAGCAGTACTTC.

The chain recombines TRBV20-1 with TRBJ1-6; the match to TRBD1 covers 8 bases. Unmatched junction bases numbered 9, after V lost 3 bases and J lost 14 bases. This CDR3 has 13 amino acids. The germline V gene has CDR1 DFQATT and CDR2 SNEGSKA (reference sequence). The CDR3 reads CSASDRGLQSLHF. Written as DNA, the CDR3 is TGCAGTGCTAGCGACAGGGGACTCCAGTCCCTCCACTTT.

This clonotype was seen just once. This rearrangement joins TRBV12-3 or TRBV12-4 to TRBJ2-5, with D possibly matching TRBD2 (5 bases). The CDR3 consists of 15 residues. V lost 5 bases, J lost 5 bases, and 18 bases lay in between. CDR3: CASSPSTPSGETQYF. The CDR3 bases are TGTGCCAGCAGTCCTTCGACTCCCTCGGGGGAGACCCAGTACTTC.

CDR3 loop: CSARAQGGYTF. The CDR3, as DNA: TGCAGTGCTAGAGCGCAAGGGGGCTACACCTTC. The V call is TRBV20-1, the J call TRBJ1-2; D is undetermined. The CDR3 is 11 amino acids. The germline V gene encodes CDR1 DFQATT and CDR2 SNEGSKA (reference sequence). Trimming removed 1 base at V and 8 bases at J, with 8 bases between.